This T cell receptor beta chain is drawn from a study of identical twins. TCRdb called the 5' RACE reads again in MiXCR, with one record for every CDR3 protein. Counted here are around 680,000 distinct CDR3 sequences, over 8.5% occurring once; the ten biggest clones make up 0.85% to 1%. The ends lost 5 bases at V and 7 bases at J; junction bases unmatched: 14. The germline gives CDR1 SGHTA, CDR2 FQGNSA. This CDR3 comprises 17 residues. In this sample, this clonotype turned up a few times. Another study also made use of these data, one on yellow fever vaccine responses in identical twins.

The receptor comes from a woman aged 18-30 years in good health. Material: PBMCs. The chain couples TRBV7-2 to TRBJ2-6, with 7 bases matching TRBD1. Here the CDR3 reads CASSNRDRALGANVLTF. For the CDR3, the DNA is TGTGCCAGCAGCAACCGGGACAGAGCTCTGGGTGCCAACGTCCTGACTTTC.